This TCR beta chain was documented in a study of identical twins. The study, taken as a whole, reports: Weaker excess twin sharing was seen among beta out-of-frame sequences. Clonotypes of the beta chain that were abundant in cord blood carried fewer insertions (memory repertoires showed none). Twin pairs' shared out-of-frame alpha sequences were enriched in low generation probability.

The CDR3 has 16 amino acids. CDR1 is MNHEY and CDR2 is SVGAGI in the germline V gene. V was trimmed by 0 bases and J by 0 bases, leaving 9 bases between them. This clonotype was seen a handful of times. Its antigen is not known. One entry per CDR3 protein, called by TCRdb with MiXCR from the 5' RACE reads. The data contain about 730,000 distinct CDR3 sequences, less than 25% of them singletons. These data were also reused for a study on T cells expressing NK-cell markers.

The receptor comes from a woman in her late teens or twenties in good health. The chain links TRBV6-5 to TRBJ2-1; D may match TRBD1 or TRBD2 (5 bases each). Sequenced sample: PBMCs. CDR3 nucleotide sequence: TGTGCCAGCAGTTACTCGGGACCGAGCTCCTACAATGAGCAGTTCTTC. Protein: CASSYSGPSSYNEQFF.